These 28 T cell receptor beta chains were sequenced from one sample in a study of blood T cell repertoires in COVID-19. Repertoires were generated with immunoSEQ multiplex PCR, while TCRdb's copy carries only in-frame clones and drops some. The data contain 200,000 to 300,000 clones, around 89% of them singletons. Sequencing was performed on PBMCs or T cells enriched from blood (not recorded which). These receptors all come from a woman younger than 45 who had recovered from COVID-19.

The CDR3 DNA reads as TGCGCCAGCAGCGAGGGGGGGCGGGTCGCCACGAACACTGAAGCTTTCTTT. It translates to CASSEGGRVATNTEAFF. The V gene is TRBV5-1, the J gene TRBJ1-1, with D possibly being TRBD1 (6 bases). V was pared by 4 bases and J by 1 base, with 20 bases between. Germline V lookup: CDR1 SGHRS, CDR2 YFSETQ. The CDR3 runs to 17 residues.

The chain employs TRBV27 and TRBJ1-1; the match to TRBD1 covers 7 bases. Germline CDR1 is MNHEY and CDR2 is SMNVEV (reference sequence). This CDR3 contains 15 residues. V dropped 5 bases and J dropped 0; count of bases not matched to a gene: 6. CDR3 amino acids: CASSGGQYMNTEAFF. The CDR3, as DNA: TGTGCCAGCAGTGGGGGACAGTACATGAACACTGAAGCTTTCTTT.

This chain connects TRBV11-2 to TRBJ2-7, with a weak D call TRBD1 (5 bases). Trimming removed 2 bases at V and 0 bases at J, with 11 bases between. This CDR3 spans 15 amino acids. Per germline, CDR1 SGHAT and CDR2 FQNNGV. CDR3 nucleotides: TGTGCCAGCAGCTTATCCCCTCAGGGCTCCTACGAGCAGTACTTC. This codes for CASSLSPQGSYEQYF.

The V call is TRBV6-5, the J call TRBJ1-6; 7 bases map to TRBD1. This CDR3 is built from 15 residues. J was trimmed by 10 bases and V by 0 bases; bases with no gene match: 6. Germline CDR1 MNHEY, CDR2 SVGAGI. CDR3 in amino acids: CASSYSGQAGSPLHF. The CDR3 coding sequence is TGTGCCAGCAGTTACTCTGGACAGGCAGGATCACCCCTCCACTTT.

CDR3: CASWSTYEQYF. CDR3 DNA: TGTGCCAGCTGGAGTACCTACGAGCAGTACTTC. The chain uses TRBV25-1 and TRBJ2-7; D uncertain. V dropped 8 bases and J dropped 2 bases, with 7 bases sitting between them. This CDR3 spans 11 amino acids. Germline V gene data show CDR1 as MGHDK and CDR2 as SYGVNS.

V gene TRBV7-9 combines with J gene TRBJ1-5; 8 positions agree with TRBD1. Germline V gives CDR1 SEHNR, CDR2 FQNEAQ (reference sequence). The junction had 12 bases not matched to a gene; V was cut back by 5 bases and J by 9 bases. This CDR3 has 15 amino acids. CDR3 protein: CASSPGTGNLRPQHF. DNA for the CDR3: TGTGCCAGCAGCCCAGGGACAGGAAACTTGAGGCCCCAGCATTTT.

This clone was recorded a few times. V is TRBV5-1 and J is TRBJ1-1, with 7 nucleotides matching TRBD1. The CDR3 contains 14 residues. Germline V gives CDR1 SGHRS, CDR2 YFSETQ. V lost 0 bases to trimming and J lost 4 bases; unmatched junction nucleotides: 3. This CDR3 reads CASSLEGALTEAFF. In DNA, the CDR3 is TGCGCCAGCAGCTTGGAGGGGGCGCTCACTGAAGCTTTCTTT.

In its sample, this clone was seen once. The genes are TRBV28 and TRBJ2-1; 9 nucleotides agree with TRBD2. The CDR3 runs 12 residues. Germline V gene data show CDR1 as MDHEN and CDR2 as SYDVKM. After removal of 11 bases from V and 9 bases from J, the junction contained 8 bases not matched to a gene. The CDR3 nucleotides are TGTGCCTGCGGCCTAGCGGGAATTGAGCAGTTCTTC. This sequence encodes CACGLAGIEQFF.

Here the CDR3 DNA reads TGCGCCAGCAGCTCCGGACAGGGCTATGGCTACACCTTC. Encoded protein: CASSSGQGYGYTF. The chain has TRBV5-1 and TRBJ1-2; the match to TRBD1 covers 8 bases. The V segment lost 3 bases and the J segment 4 bases; nucleotides outside the gene matches: 2. The CDR3 covers 13 residues. CDR1 is SGHRS and CDR2 is YFSETQ in the germline V gene. Drawing the rest from reference TRBV5-1 and TRBJ1-2, the complete variable domain is KAGVTQTPRYLIKTRGQQVTLSCSPISGHRSVSWYQQTPGQGLQFLFEYFSETQRNKGNFPGRFSGRQFSNSRSEMNVSTLELGDSALYLCASSSGQGYGYTFGSGTRLTVV.

The chain recombines TRBV6-2 or TRBV6-3 with TRBJ1-5, with TRBD1 matching 7 bases. The CDR3 covers 15 residues. The junction had 3 bases not matched to a gene; V was cut back by 2 bases and J by 2 bases. Germline CDR1 MNHEY, CDR2 SVGEGT. This CDR3 reads CASSYRGPGNQPQHF. DNA for the CDR3: TGTGCCAGCAGTTACAGGGGGCCTGGCAATCAGCCCCAGCATTTT.

The chain recombines TRBV29-1 with TRBJ2-7; a possible D gene is TRBD2 (7 bases). Trimming shortened V by 6 bases and J by 9 bases, and 24 bases separated the two germline ends. The CDR3 extends over 14 amino acids. Germline lookup yields CDR1 SQVTM and CDR2 ANQGSEA. DNA for the CDR3: TGCAGCGTGGGGGGGGCAGCCGACACCCTTGGGCAGTACTTC. Amino acid sequence: CSVGGAADTLGQYF.

The V gene is TRBV29-1, the J gene TRBJ1-1; 8 bases line up with TRBD1. From germline, CDR1 is SQVTM and CDR2 ANQGSEA. The CDR3 extends over 13 amino acids. V was clipped by 6 bases and J by 3 bases; unmatched bases: 6. Written as DNA, the CDR3 is TGCAGCGTAAGACAGGGGCGGGACACTGAAGCTTTCTTT. Protein product: CSVRQGRDTEAFF.

The chain combines TRBV19 with TRBJ1-6; 8 bases align to TRBD1. The CDR3 loop spans 18 amino acids. Trimming cost V 4 bases and J 2 bases; bases outside gene matches: 10. Germline V gene data show CDR1 as LNHDA and CDR2 as SQIVND (reference sequence). CDR3: CASSTRQGIGTYNSPLHF. The CDR3 coding sequence is TGTGCCAGTAGTACTCGACAGGGGATTGGAACCTATAATTCACCCCTCCACTTT. Based on the CDR3 plus reference TRBV19 and TRBJ1-6, the full variable domain is DGGITQSPKYLFRKEGQNVTLSCEQNLNHDAMYWYRQDPGQGLRLIYYSQIVNDFQKGDIAEGYSVSREKKESFPLTVTSAQKNPTAFYLCASSTRQGIGTYNSPLHFGNGTRLTVT.

The chain has TRBV6-5 and TRBJ2-7; D is possibly TRBD1 (5 bases). The CDR3 has 13 amino acids. The germline V gene has CDR1 MNHEY and CDR2 SVGAGI. V lost 4 bases and J lost 5, with 12 bases in between. The CDR3 sequence is CASSSRARNEQYF. The CDR3 bases are TGTGCCAGCAGTTCCAGGGCTCGGAACGAGCAGTACTTC.

This rearrangement joins TRBV27 to TRBJ2-3; the D gene is possibly TRBD1 (6 bases). Germline V gene lookup returns CDR1 MNHEY and CDR2 SMNVEV (reference sequence). V dropped 2 bases and J dropped 0 bases, with 21 bases sitting between them. The CDR3 consists of 19 residues. The CDR3 DNA reads TGTGCCAGCAGTTTAAGGGGGACCTTAGGACAGTCAAGCACAGATACGCAGTATTTT. Translated, it gives CASSLRGTLGQSSTDTQYF.

In DNA, the CDR3 is TGTGCCAGCAGCTTAGAGGGTCGGAGGGCCGCAGATACGCAGTATTTT. Residues: CASSLEGRRAADTQYF. The rearrangement links TRBV7-2 to TRBJ2-3; D may be TRBD2 (6 bases). The V gene lost 1 base and the J gene lost 4 bases, with 15 bases spanning the gap. Per the germline V gene, CDR1 is SGHTA and CDR2 is FQGNSA. The CDR3 is 16 amino acids. Full variable domain (rest looked up from reference TRBV7-2 and TRBJ2-3): GAGVSQSPSNKVTEKGKDVELRCDPISGHTALYWYRQSLGQGLEFLIYFQGNSAPDKSGLPSDRFSAERTGGSVSTLTIQRTQQEDSAVYLCASSLEGRRAADTQYFGPGTRLTVL.

The chain employs TRBV10-3 and TRBJ1-1; 10 bases agree with TRBD1. Trimming cost V 6 bases and J 0 bases; bases outside gene matches: 10. CDR3 length equals 17 residues. The germline gives CDR1 ENHRY, CDR2 SYGVKD. CDR3: CAIRKLPGQGMNTEAFF. CDR3 nucleotide sequence: TGTGCCATCAGGAAACTTCCGGGACAGGGGATGAACACTGAAGCTTTCTTT.

This chain links TRBV6-5 with TRBJ1-5, with a tentative D call TRBD1 (6 bases). This CDR3 comprises 14 residues. The V gene's germline CDR1 is MNHEY and CDR2 SVGAGI. The V and J ends lost 7 bases and 7 bases respectively, with 17 bases between them. The CDR3 region has the DNA TGTGCCAGCAAAGAACAGGGCGGGAGCCAGCCCCAGCATTTT. Amino acid sequence: CASKEQGGSQPQHF.

This rearrangement joins TRBV28 to TRBJ1-1; 7 positions agree with TRBD1. This CDR3 comprises 18 residues. Unmatched junction bases numbered 19, after V lost 1 base and J lost 8 bases. Germline CDR1 and CDR2: MDHEN and SYDVKM. The CDR3 sequence is CASSLSKWGQPSLGEAFF. In nucleotides, the CDR3 is TGTGCCAGCAGTTTATCCAAATGGGGACAGCCGTCCCTGGGGGAAGCTTTCTTT.

The chain employs TRBV10-3 and TRBJ1-6; no clear D gene. The CDR3 contains 15 residues. CDR1 and CDR2 from the germline V gene are ENHRY and SYGVKD. Trimming took off 7 bases at V and 5 bases at J, with 15 bases between the two ends. The CDR3 reads CAITWTLQNNSPLHF. The CDR3 bases are TGTGCCATCACTTGGACTCTCCAAAATAATTCACCCCTCCACTTT.

The chain links TRBV9 to TRBJ1-3, with D hard to call. V was clipped by 3 bases and J by 0 bases, with 19 bases between them. This CDR3 has 18 amino acids. Germline V gene lookup returns CDR1 SGDLS and CDR2 YYNGEE. The CDR3 coding sequence is TGTGCCAGCAGCGAGTCTCCACGGGGATCCCACTCTGGAAACACCATATATTTT. Protein: CASSESPRGSHSGNTIYF.

With respect to this clone: Other nucleotide sequences from this sample produce the same CDR3. The rearrangement joins TRBV19 to TRBJ1-4; D possibly corresponds to TRBD1 (6 bases). The V gene's germline CDR1 is LNHDA and CDR2 SQIVND (reference sequence). The CDR3 is made up of 14 amino acids. The V and J ends lost 5 bases and 5 bases respectively, with 12 bases between them. CDR3 coding DNA: TGTGCCAGTAGTTTACAGGGTGGGAATGAAAAACTGTTTTTT. Amino acid sequence: CASSLQGGNEKLFF.

The genes are TRBV7-2 and TRBJ1-6, with D unresolved. CDR1 is SGHTA and CDR2 is FQGNSA in the germline V gene. Trimming removed 0 bases at V and 6 bases at J, with 9 bases between. The CDR3 runs to 15 residues. The CDR3 sequence is CASSLAVRSNSPLHF. The CDR3 nucleotides are TGTGCCAGCAGCTTAGCGGTCAGGTCTAATTCACCCCTCCACTTT.

V is TRBV7-3 and J is TRBJ2-2, with 8 bases aligning to TRBD1. CDR1 is SGHTA, CDR2 FQGTGA, per germline. Trimming cost V 3 bases and J 2 bases; bases outside gene matches: 8. The CDR3 sequence is 17 residues long. The CDR3 DNA follows: TGTGCCAGCAGCTTCACTGACAGGGGCGAAAACACCGGGGAGCTGTTTTTT. As protein: CASSFTDRGENTGELFF.

The V call is TRBV7-2, the J call TRBJ2-7; 7 bases are a match to TRBD2. V shed 4 bases, J shed 1 base, and the junction held 10 bases outside the gene matches. CDR3 length equals 16 residues. The germline gives CDR1 SGHTA, CDR2 FQGNSA. In DNA form, the CDR3 reads TGTGCCAGCAGCTCCAGTTGGGGGGGAGGGTCCTACGAGCAGTACTTC. Translation gives CASSSSWGGGSYEQYF.

This chain links TRBV20-1 with TRBJ2-1, with 13 positions matching TRBD2. Germline values: CDR1 DFQATT, CDR2 SNEGSKA (reference sequence). This CDR3 is 19 amino acids long. V gave up 3 bases and J gave up 2 bases; unmatched junction bases: 13. The DNA for the CDR3 is TGCAGTGCTAGTTCCTCCTTTACTAGCGGGAGGGGGACCTACAATGAGCAGTTCTTC. Translated: CSASSSFTSGRGTYNEQFF.

The V call is TRBV7-8, the J call TRBJ1-1, with 8 positions matching TRBD1. Germline V CDR1 and CDR2: SGHVS, FQNEAQ. CDR3 length: 14 amino acids. After removal of 5 bases from V and 4 bases from J, the junction contained 6 bases not matched to a gene. The CDR3 loop is CASSPNRGGTEAFF. For the CDR3, the DNA is TGTGCCAGCAGCCCCAACAGGGGGGGCACTGAAGCTTTCTTT.

This clone occurred once. The gene calls are TRBV19 and TRBJ1-2; D is unresolved. The V gene lost 7 bases and the J gene lost 6 bases, with 9 bases spanning the gap. Germline CDR1 reads LNHDA; CDR2 reads SQIVND (reference sequence). The CDR3 covers 11 residues. The CDR3 sequence: CASMIENGYTF. As DNA, the CDR3 is TGTGCCAGTATGATCGAGAATGGCTACACCTTC.